This T cell receptor beta chain was identified during a study of Ad26.COV2.S vaccination and SARS-CoV-2 variants. Across the whole study: The COV1001 Ad26.COV2.S trial arm included the donor. Broader study findings: The TCR-based breadth and depth measures might underestimate overall T cell responses.

Treatment here: approximately 18 received Ad26.COV2.S at low or high dose, single or two shots; several received placebo; per-sample allocation not given. The samples were gathered on day 63 after the first injection of vaccine or placebo. The study used a vaccine consisting of an Ad26 vector that expressed Wuhan-strain SARS-CoV-2 spike. The count of this clone is one. What it binds is unknown. Data came from immunoSEQ multiplex PCR; TCRdb stores just in-frame clones and leaves some out. The table lists 300,000 to 350,000 clones, roughly 80% of them singletons, with approximately 2.2% in the top ten. Source: peripheral blood, taken in a trial of Ad26.COV2.S vaccine versus placebo. This receptor was identified in a person between 18 and 60 years old who received the Ad26.COV2.S COVID-19 vaccine or a placebo.

DNA of the CDR3: TGTGCCAGCAGCCCCGAGGGGCAGGGGTACTATGGCTACACCTTC. Its translation is CASSPEGQGYYGYTF. The chain carries TRBV9 and TRBJ1-2; a possible D gene is TRBD1 (6 bases). In germline, CDR1 is SGDLS, CDR2 YYNGEE. The length of the CDR3 is 15 residues. V was cut by 4 bases and J by 3 bases, with 16 bases left in between.